The clone carrying this T cell receptor beta chain was seen only a few times. Its antigen is currently unknown. This sample is drawn from a study of blood T cells in healthy people across ages. The CDR3 extends over 16 amino acids. Germline CDR1 and CDR2: SGHTA and FQGNSA. The J segment lost 7 bases and the V segment lost 5 bases, leaving 8 bases of the junction unmatched. A J-beta primer mix and a sample-barcoded 5' primer were used in a second PCR of about 7 to 12 cycles. Every molecule of cDNA carried a tag from a template-switch adaptor with 12 random nucleotides. TCRdb ran MiXCR on the 5' RACE reads and lists one entry per CDR3 protein. Of 1.5 million to 2 million distinct CDR3 sequences listed, 28% are singletons. Broader study findings: A roughly linear fall in TCR beta diversity per million T cells was seen with increasing age.

The source is a woman aged 25 to 39 in good health. The specimen sequenced was blood. The chain is built from TRBV7-2 and TRBJ2-1, with 13 bases that match TRBD2. The CDR3 DNA reads TGTGCCAGCAGCCAATTTGGACTAGCGGGGGTTAATGAGCAGTTCTTC. Protein sequence: CASSQFGLAGVNEQFF.